These T cell receptor beta chains were read from a single sample in a study of response to subunit inactivated influenza vaccine. Each CDR3 protein gets one entry after TCRdb re-called the RT-PCR reads with MiXCR. This table holds almost 600,000 distinct CDR3 sequences, approximately 15% found once. The sample was PBMCs from blood, taken 11 to 12 days after vaccination. Source of these receptors: a man aged 45 to 65 who received an inactivated influenza vaccine. CDR3s include the opening cysteine and the closing phenylalanine or tryptophan. The D gene is left open where the match is weak. The size field is filled for only some rows; it gives once, few, many or a size class.

length: 16
size: .
V: TRBV12-3/TRBV12-4
J: TRBJ2-5
D: .
DNA: TGTGCCAGCAGTTTAAAGACTACAGGGAATAGAGAGACCCAGTACTTC
CDR3: CASSLKTTGNRETQYF

length: 14
size: few
V: TRBV10-3
J: TRBJ2-1
D: TRBD1
DNA: TGTGCCATCAGGTCGGGACAGGGCGGGAATGAGCAGTTCTTC
CDR3: CAIRSGQGGNEQFF

length: 16
size: .
V: TRBV5-1
J: TRBJ2-7
D: .
DNA: TGCGCCAGCAGCTTGGCCGTCATAGGGCAGAGTTACGAGCAGTACTTC
CDR3: CASSLAVIGQSYEQYF

length: 12
size: .
V: TRBV5-1
J: TRBJ2-7
D: .
DNA: TGCGCCAGCAGCGAGTTGGACCGTGTGCAGTACTTC
CDR3: CASSELDRVQYF

length: 14
size: few
V: TRBV29-1
J: TRBJ2-7
D: .
DNA: TGCAGCGTTGAAGATCGGGCGGGTAACTACGAGCAGTACTTC
CDR3: CSVEDRAGNYEQYF

length: 12
size: .
V: TRBV28
J: TRBJ2-7
D: .
DNA: TGTGCCACCGGCGTACTCGCCTACGAGCAGTACTTC
CDR3: CATGVLAYEQYF

length: 14
size: few
V: TRBV6-1
J: TRBJ2-7
D: .
DNA: TGTGCCAGCAGTCCCCGAGGGTCAGACTACGAGCAGTACTTC
CDR3: CASSPRGSDYEQYF

length: 14
size: .
V: TRBV20-1
J: TRBJ2-3
D: .
DNA: TGCAGTGATAACCGGGACACCGGCACAGATACGCAGTATTTT
CDR3: CSDNRDTGTDTQYF

length: 13
size: few
V: TRBV11-2
J: TRBJ2-3
D: .
DNA: TGTGCCAGCAGCCCCAGTATTTCCGATACGCAGTATTTT
CDR3: CASSPSISDTQYF

length: 14
size: .
V: TRBV7-9
J: TRBJ2-7
D: TRBD1
DNA: TGTGCCAGCAGCTTAAGTCAGGGGGCGAACGAGCAGTACTTC
CDR3: CASSLSQGANEQYF

length: 16
size: .
V: TRBV28
J: TRBJ2-4
D: TRBD1
DNA: TGTGCCAGCAGTCCACGGACAGGAGCCGCCAAAAACATTCAGTACTTC
CDR3: CASSPRTGAAKNIQYF

length: 13
size: few
V: TRBV10-3
J: TRBJ1-2
D: .
DNA: TGTGCCGCCCGCCGGACAGAGGACTATGGCTACACCTTC
CDR3: CAARRTEDYGYTF

length: 18
size: few
V: TRBV9
J: TRBJ2-2
D: TRBD2
DNA: TGTGCCAGCAGCTCACTTATAGCGGGCCCCGCGAACACCGGGGAGCTGTTTTTT
CDR3: CASSSLIAGPANTGELFF

length: 13
size: few
V: TRBV2
J: TRBJ2-2
D: .
DNA: TGTGCCAGCAGAGCTGGACTGAACGGGGAGCTGTTTTTT
CDR3: CASRAGLNGELFF

length: 14
size: .
V: TRBV19
J: TRBJ2-7
D: TRBD2
DNA: TGTGCCAGTAGCCCCGGGGGGGTGACCTACGAGCAGTACTTC
CDR3: CASSPGGVTYEQYF

length: 13
size: few
V: TRBV2
J: TRBJ1-2
D: .
DNA: TGTGCCAGCACCGAGGGAGGAGGCTATGGCTACACCTTC
CDR3: CASTEGGGYGYTF

length: 14
size: few
V: TRBV7-9
J: TRBJ1-2
D: .
DNA: TGTGCCAGCAGACCTCTCCAGGGTCGAGGTGGCTACACCTTC
CDR3: CASRPLQGRGGYTF

length: 16
size: few
V: TRBV14
J: TRBJ2-1
D: .
DNA: TGTGCCAGCAGCCAGTACGGAATAGGGGCGTCTTTCGCGCAGTTCTTC
CDR3: CASSQYGIGASFAQFF

length: 16
size: .
V: TRBV28
J: TRBJ2-1
D: .
DNA: TGTGCCAGCAGGGAATTACGGGACTCTAAAGACAATGAGCAGTTCTTC
CDR3: CASRELRDSKDNEQFF

length: 16
size: few
V: TRBV6-5
J: TRBJ2-5
D: TRBD1
DNA: TGTGCCAGCAGTTACTATCCGGGACAGGGGAAAGAGACCCAGTACTTC
CDR3: CASSYYPGQGKETQYF

length: 16
size: many
V: TRBV19
J: TRBJ2-4
D: .
DNA: TGTGCCAGTAGTAACCAGGCGCTACTAGCCAAAAACATTCAGTACTTC
CDR3: CASSNQALLAKNIQYF

length: 16
size: few
V: TRBV2
J: TRBJ2-6
D: .
DNA: TGTGCCAGCAGTGAAGACCGCTCAGCTGGGGCCAACGTCCTGACTTTC
CDR3: CASSEDRSAGANVLTF

length: 15
size: many
V: TRBV20-1
J: TRBJ2-7
D: TRBD1
DNA: TGCAGTGCTAGACCTTTTGACAGGGGGTCCTACGAGCAGTACTTC
CDR3: CSARPFDRGSYEQYF

length: 17
size: .
V: TRBV18
J: TRBJ2-3
D: .
DNA: TGTGCCAGCTCACCACCATCGGGGGCCCATGGGGGATATACGCAGTATTTT
CDR3: CASSPPSGAHGGYTQYF

length: 16
size: many
V: TRBV12-5
J: TRBJ1-5
D: .
DNA: TGTGCTAGTGGTTTCCCGCGGGGGGCCGGCAATCAGCCCCAGCATTTT
CDR3: CASGFPRGAGNQPQHF

length: 15
size: .
V: TRBV7-2
J: TRBJ1-1
D: TRBD1
DNA: TGTGCCAGCAGCTTAGGGGACAGAAAGAACACTGAAGCTTTCTTT
CDR3: CASSLGDRKNTEAFF

length: 15
size: .
V: TRBV6-2/TRBV6-3
J: TRBJ2-1
D: TRBD2
DNA: TGTGCCAGCAGTAAGACTAGCGGGAGGGCCAATGAGCAGTTCTTC
CDR3: CASSKTSGRANEQFF

length: 14
size: few
V: TRBV7-6
J: TRBJ1-5
D: .
DNA: TGTGCCAGCAGCTCCGGGGGGCCCAATCAGCCCCAGCATTTT
CDR3: CASSSGGPNQPQHF

length: 15
size: few
V: TRBV18
J: TRBJ1-1
D: TRBD1
DNA: TGTGCCAGCTCACCACCGCAGGGGACAGCCCGTGAAGCTTTCTTT
CDR3: CASSPPQGTAREAFF